Detailed here is one TCR beta chain. What it binds is not known. This sample is part of a study of blood T cells in healthy people across ages. Findings and caveats of the study: Diversity estimates drawn from one million T cells were deemed underestimates.

The authors isolated at least 7 million PBMCs per sample. For the second PCR, which ran for roughly 6 to 12 cycles, a sample-barcoded 5' primer and a J-beta primer mix were used. Each cDNA was tagged by a template-switch adaptor containing 12 random nucleotides. Each CDR3 protein gets one entry after TCRdb re-called the 5' RACE reads with MiXCR. Of roughly 1,300,000 distinct CDR3 sequences listed, around 59% are singletons. Germline V gene sequence: CDR1 LGHDT, CDR2 YNNKEL (reference sequence). The CDR3 spans 15 residues. This receptor was obtained from a man aged 18 to 30 in good health. Sequenced: blood. The gene calls are TRBV3-1 and TRBJ2-5; 7 nucleotides match TRBD2. With the DNA end fitting TRBJ2-7 better, the J assignment may be wrong. CDR3 nucleotides: TGTGCCAGCAGCCAAGTTGCGGGAGACCAATACGAGCAGTACTTC. This gives the protein CASSQVAGDQYEQYF.